This T cell receptor beta chain was profiled in a study of regulatory T cells in long-lasting Graves disease. Study-wide context: Prior antithyroid drug treatment in newly diagnosed Graves' patients lasted under 3 months.

This clonotype was picked up a small number of times. Both iRepertoire HTBI primers and Arm-PCR of CDR3 regions were used to build the TCR beta libraries. TCRdb passed the multiplex PCR reads through MiXCR, listing each CDR3 protein once. This sample has 680,000 or so distinct CDR3 sequences, with roughly 15% found just once. Time point reported: newly diagnosed GD, antithyroid drugs for less than 3 months. Preparation of the TCR library used RNA extracted from PBMCs. V lost 6 bases, J lost 8 bases, and 10 bases stayed unmatched. Germline V gene lookup returns CDR1 KGHSH and CDR2 LQKENI. The CDR3 is 15 amino acids. A further study also used this sample, focusing on T cells in Graves' hyperthyroidism and ophthalmopathy. This second study says: Aged 18 to 65, the patients had hyperthyroidism that was newly diagnosed and had lasted under 2 months.

The sequence was obtained from a woman in her 30s with Graves disease. V usage is TRBV18 and J usage is TRBJ2-1, with 10 bases lining up with TRBD2. The sample consisted of peripheral blood mononuclear cells (PBMCs), taken at new diagnosis, from a patient treated with antithyroid drugs. The CDR3 DNA reads as TGTGCCAGCTCCCCCACTAGCGGGACGGTCTATGAGCAGTTCTTC. Amino acid sequence: CASSPTSGTVYEQFF.